This is a list of T cell receptor beta chains from one sample in a study of cytomegalovirus exposure and HLA in healthy donors. Some clones are missing from TCRdb's copy, which holds only in-frame ones; the method was immunoSEQ multiplex PCR. Of roughly 160,000 clones in the sample, roughly four fifths are singletons; the top ten hold 8% to 10%. Sequenced material: PBMCs. All receptors derive from a male donor in good health and CMV-seropositive. CDR3s include the opening cysteine and the closing phenylalanine or tryptophan. The D gene is left open where the match is weak. Only some rows state a clone size, as once, few, many or a class for expanded clones.

v_gene	j_gene	abundance	d_gene	CDR3aa	CDR3nt
TRBV2	TRBJ1-1	-	-	CASRKILEREAFF	TGTGCCAGCAGGAAGATTTTAGAAAGAGAAGCTTTCTTT
TRBV19	TRBJ1-3	-	-	CASLTGSSGNTIYF	TGTGCCAGCCTGACAGGCAGCTCTGGAAACACCATATATTTT
TRBV11-2	TRBJ2-7	-	TRBD1	CASSLDQGQGVSYEQYF	TGTGCCAGCAGCTTAGACCAAGGACAGGGGGTCTCCTACGAGCAGTACTTC
TRBV4-1	TRBJ1-6	-	-	CASSQTTGFSPLHF	TGCGCCAGCAGCCAAACTACAGGGTTTTCACCCCTCCACTTT
TRBV5-4	TRBJ1-6	once	TRBD1	CASSRDRAYNSPLHF	TGTGCCAGCAGCCGGGACAGGGCCTATAATTCACCCCTCCACTTT
TRBV5-1	TRBJ1-1	-	TRBD1	CASSGKTGATEAFF	TGCGCCAGCAGCGGGAAGACAGGGGCCACTGAAGCTTTCTTT
TRBV10-1	TRBJ1-4	-	-	CASSEAGNNEKLFF	TGCGCCAGCAGTGAAGCAGGAAATAATGAAAAACTGTTTTTT
TRBV30	TRBJ2-7	-	TRBD2	CALGGGRQYEQYF	TGTGCCCTGGGCGGGGGGCGTCAATACGAGCAGTACTTC
TRBV19	TRBJ1-2	-	-	CASSMDRQYYGYTF	TGTGCCAGTAGTATGGACAGACAATACTATGGCTACACCTTC
TRBV20-1	TRBJ1-1	-	-	CSARGLTEAFF	TGCAGTGCTAGAGGGCTCACTGAAGCTTTCTTT
TRBV15	TRBJ1-5	-	-	CATSRGDRLPNQPQHF	TGTGCCACCAGCAGAGGAGACAGGTTGCCTAATCAGCCCCAGCATTTT
TRBV11-3	TRBJ2-2	-	TRBD1	CASSGTGTGVTGELFF	TGTGCCAGCAGCGGGACCGGGACAGGGGTGACCGGGGAGCTGTTTTTT
TRBV30	TRBJ2-1	-	-	CAWSGSTQGNWYNEQFF	TGTGCCTGGAGTGGCTCAACTCAGGGCAATTGGTACAATGAGCAGTTCTTC